In this sample, the clone carrying this T cell receptor beta chain turned up many times. Its antigen is not known. The junction departs from germline at one end; a sequencing error may be responsible. Per germline, CDR1 ENHRY and CDR2 SYGVKD. CDR3 length: 17 residues. The data originate from a study of cytomegalovirus exposure and HLA in healthy donors. With 60 Vbeta and 13 Jbeta primers, the PCR was carried out. Repertoires were generated with immunoSEQ multiplex PCR, while TCRdb's copy carries only in-frame clones and drops some. The sample lists under 150,000 clones; roughly 9% were seen once. Study outcomes and limitations: The presence/absence work took it that sequencing depth was about the same across donors.

The receptor was derived from a woman aged 35 to 49 in good health and CMV-seropositive. Sequencing was done on a sample of PBMCs. The genes are TRBV10-3 and TRBJ1-3; 7 bases are a match to TRBD1. CDR3 in amino acids: CAITEGGEGAYGNTIYF. CDR3 bases: TGTGCTATCACCGAAGGTGGAGAGGGGGCGTATGGAAACACCATATATTTT.